This passage covers 26 T cell receptor beta chains from one sample sequenced in a study of early T cells in non-severe SARS-CoV-2 infection. TCRdb ran MiXCR on the 5' RACE reads and lists one entry per CDR3 protein. The sample holds about 64,000 distinct CDR3 sequences, around 11% seen once. Specimen: whole blood, collected at baseline. Receptors were obtained from an adult who was a healthcare worker with PCR-confirmed SARS-CoV-2 infection or an uninfected control (not recorded which).

V usage is TRBV2 and J usage is TRBJ2-1; the D gene could be TRBD1 or TRBD2 (5 bases each). CDR3 length equals 15 residues. V was clipped by 8 bases and J by 8 bases, with 22 bases between them. Germline assignment: CDR1 SNHLY and CDR2 FYNNEI. The DNA of the CDR3 is TGTGCCAGCGGCCCCCGGGACGGAGCCGTGGATGAGCAGTTCTTC. Residues: CASGPRDGAVDEQFF.

This clonotype has a handful of counts. The chain employs TRBV6-6 and TRBJ1-1; D perhaps matches TRBD1 (5 bases). The CDR3 contains 14 residues. From germline, CDR1 is MNHNY and CDR2 SVGAGI (reference sequence). The V end was cut by 6 bases, the J end by 3 bases, with 14 bases between. DNA of the CDR3: TGTGCCAGCAGGCGAGGGGCGGGACACACTGAAGCTTTCTTT. This codes for CASRRGAGHTEAFF.

The chain combines TRBV25-1 with TRBJ2-2, with unresolved D. The germline V gene has CDR1 MGHDK and CDR2 SYGVNS. The CDR3 has 13 residues. The germline V and J ends were trimmed by 6 bases and 0 bases, with 5 bases remaining between them. CDR3 protein: CASSPPNTGELFF. CDR3 DNA: TGTGCCAGCAGCCCCCCGAACACCGGGGAGCTGTTTTTT.

This clonotype was seen a few times. The V gene is TRBV6-1, the J gene TRBJ2-3, with TRBD2 as a possible D gene (7 bases). Per germline, CDR1 MNHNS and CDR2 SASEGT. This CDR3 contains 14 residues. With 8 bases removed from V and 4 bases from J, the gap between germline ends came to 16 bases. The CDR3 region is CASSFRGAADTQYF. The CDR3 coding sequence is TGTGCCAGCTCCTTCCGGGGGGCAGCAGATACGCAGTATTTT.

This clonotype was counted ten times or more. CDR3 amino acids: CASSLEASGIYNEQFF. DNA of the CDR3: TGCGCCAGCAGCTTGGAGGCTAGCGGTATATACAATGAGCAGTTCTTC. The chain is built from TRBV5-1 and TRBJ2-1, with 7 bases fitting TRBD2. Germline CDR1 and CDR2: SGHRS and YFSETQ. The CDR3 loop spans 16 amino acids. With 0 bases clipped from V and 4 bases from J, the junction kept 7 bases outside the gene matches.

This clonotype has more than one count but fewer than ten. The chain links TRBV18 to TRBJ2-3; D perhaps matches TRBD1 (6 bases). The germline gives CDR1 KGHSH, CDR2 LQKENI. The V and J ends lost 2 bases and 2 bases respectively, with 11 bases between them. The CDR3 has 15 residues. For the CDR3, the DNA is TGTGCCAGCTCACCAAACAGGGTCCCCACAGATACGCAGTATTTT. Translated: CASSPNRVPTDTQYF.

This clonotype appeared a few times. V usage is TRBV10-3 and J usage is TRBJ1-1, with 8 bases matching TRBD1. This CDR3 contains 16 residues. Germline CDR1 is ENHRY and CDR2 is SYGVKD. Germline trimming cut 0 bases from V and 1 base from J; bases unmatched to any gene: 4. CDR3 region: CAISESRGTGNTEAFF. The DNA for the CDR3 is TGTGCCATCAGTGAGTCTAGGGGGACAGGGAACACTGAAGCTTTCTTT.

This clonotype was seen only a few times. This chain connects TRBV7-2 to TRBJ2-2; D perhaps matches TRBD1 (5 bases). Germline lookup yields CDR1 SGHTA and CDR2 FQGNSA. The CDR3 is 16 amino acids. Trimming cost V 3 bases and J 0 bases, with 11 bases left between them. The CDR3 bases are TGTGCCAGCAGCTTTCAGACAGCCGCGAACACCGGGGAGCTGTTTTTT. Translated: CASSFQTAANTGELFF.

This clonotype was seen repeatedly, ten times or more. The J gene is TRBJ1-5, the V gene TRBV4-1; D remains unclear. Germline V gene data show CDR1 as MGHRA and CDR2 as YSYEKL. This CDR3 is built from 15 residues. V was shortened by 2 bases and J by 0 bases, with 8 bases between the two germline ends. The CDR3 sequence is CASSQTVNSNQPQHF. CDR3 coding DNA: TGCGCCAGCAGCCAAACCGTGAATAGCAATCAGCCCCAGCATTTT.

This clonotype has just a few counts. J is TRBJ2-7 and V is TRBV5-1, with a tentative D call TRBD2 (6 bases). The CDR3 is made up of 14 amino acids. Trimming cost V 4 bases and J 0 bases, with 11 bases left between them. Per the germline V gene, CDR1 is SGHRS and CDR2 is YFSETQ. The CDR3 DNA follows: TGCGCCAGCAGCGTCGGACTAAGCTCCTACGAGCAGTACTTC. The encoded protein is CASSVGLSSYEQYF. Supplemented by reference TRBV5-1 and TRBJ2-7, the full variable domain reads KAGVTQTPRYLIKTRGQQVTLSCSPISGHRSVSWYQQTPGQGLQFLFEYFSETQRNKGNFPGRFSGRQFSNSRSEMNVSTLELGDSALYLCASSVGLSSYEQYFGPGTRLTVT.

The V and J genes are TRBV5-1 and TRBJ2-7; 9 bases are shared with TRBD2. CDR3 length equals 16 residues. Germline assignment: CDR1 SGHRS and CDR2 YFSETQ. The J segment lost 1 base and the V segment lost 2 bases, leaving 7 bases of the junction unmatched. The CDR3 sequence is CASSFSPSGVSYEQYF. The CDR3 DNA is TGCGCCAGCAGCTTCTCCCCTAGCGGGGTTTCCTACGAGCAGTACTTC.

This chain links TRBV6-7 with TRBJ1-1; no clear D gene. TRBV6-7 belongs to the ORF category, with a function that is uncertain. The CDR3 spans 10 residues. Trimming removed 6 bases from V and 5 bases from J, with 4 bases in between. CDR3 region: CASRDTEAFF. CDR3 bases: TGTGCCAGCAGGGATACTGAAGCTTTCTTT.

This rearrangement joins TRBV2 to TRBJ1-6; no firm D call. Germline V CDR1 and CDR2: SNHLY, FYNNEI. V lost 4 bases, J lost 6 bases, and 10 bases lay in between. This CDR3 contains 14 residues. The CDR3 coding sequence is TGTGCCAGCAGTGTGATTGATAGTAATTCACCCCTCCACTTT. Translated: CASSVIDSNSPLHF. Complete variable domain (other parts from reference TRBV2 and TRBJ1-6): EPEVTQTPSHQVTQMGQEVILRCVPISNHLYFYWYRQILGQKVEFLVSFYNNEISEKSEIFDDQFSVERPDGSNFTLKIRSTKLEDSAMYFCASSVIDSNSPLHFGNGTRLTVT.

This clonotype occurred a few times. The chain employs TRBV5-1 and TRBJ2-7, with D hard to call. V lost 4 bases, J lost 4 bases, and 9 bases lay in between. The length of the CDR3 is 12 residues. CDR1 is SGHRS and CDR2 is YFSETQ in the germline V gene. The CDR3 nucleotides are TGCGCCAGCAGCATTTCTAGGTACGAGCAGTACTTC. Translating it yields CASSISRYEQYF.

This clonotype occurred many times. The V gene is TRBV12-3 or TRBV12-4, the J gene TRBJ2-1; D might be TRBD1 (6 bases). Trimming took off 10 bases at V and 8 bases at J, with 15 bases between the two ends. There are 12 residues in the CDR3. The CDR3 region has the DNA TGTGCCACCTCGAGGACAGACCATGAGCAGTTCTTC. Protein sequence: CATSRTDHEQFF.

The chain recombines TRBV5-1 with TRBJ2-7; D remains unclear. The V gene's germline CDR1 is SGHRS and CDR2 YFSETQ. The CDR3 has 15 amino acids. Trimming took 0 bases from V and 3 from J, leaving 13 bases between them. This chain's CDR3 is CASSLVGKFDYEQYF. In nucleotides, the CDR3 is TGCGCCAGCAGCTTGGTAGGAAAGTTCGACTACGAGCAGTACTTC.

This clonotype was seen a handful of times. This chain joins TRBV14 and TRBJ1-1; D ambiguous. The CDR3 is 12 amino acids. Looked up from germline, CDR1 is SGHDN and CDR2 is FVKESK. V lost 3 bases and J lost 1, with 3 bases in between. CDR3 bases: TGTGCCAGCAGCCACAAGAACACTGAAGCTTTCTTT. As protein: CASSHKNTEAFF.

This sequence joins TRBV5-1 and TRBJ2-1; maybe TRBD1 (5 bases). The CDR3 extends over 15 amino acids. Germline CDR1 is SGHRS and CDR2 is YFSETQ. V was clipped by 0 bases and J by 4 bases, with 11 bases between them. The CDR3 coding sequence is TGCGCCAGCAGCTTGGGAGACAGTGCTTACAATGAGCAGTTCTTC. It encodes CASSLGDSAYNEQFF.

The table lists this clonotype with many counts. The CDR3 protein is CASSRGSNTEAFF. The CDR3 DNA reads as TGTGCCAGCAGCAGGGGCTCTAACACTGAAGCTTTCTTT. V usage is TRBV6-6 and J usage is TRBJ1-1; a possible D gene is TRBD1 (6 bases). The V gene's germline CDR1 is MNHNY and CDR2 SVGAGI (reference sequence). The CDR3 runs to 13 residues. V lost 6 bases and J lost 2, with 10 bases in between.

Many counts were recorded for this clonotype. The rearrangement joins TRBV7-8 to TRBJ2-4; 7 bases are a match to TRBD1. Germline assignment: CDR1 SGHVS and CDR2 FQNEAQ. The CDR3 consists of 17 residues. Unmatched junction bases numbered 9, after V lost 2 bases and J lost 2 bases. CDR3 DNA sequence: TGTGCCAGCAGCTTAAGTGGAGACAGGGTCACCAAAAACATTCAGTACTTC. Protein: CASSLSGDRVTKNIQYF.

This clonotype turned up a few times. The chain employs TRBV12-3 or TRBV12-4 and TRBJ1-1; D call uncertain. Deletions cut 4 bases from V and 2 bases from J, with 8 bases between. CDR3 length: 13 residues. The CDR3, as DNA: TGTGCCAGCAGTTCCCTTGTTAACACTGAAGCTTTCTTT. This translates into CASSSLVNTEAFF.

This clonotype was recorded a few times. The rearrangement links TRBV20-1 to TRBJ2-5; D unresolved. This CDR3 is 14 amino acids long. CDR1 DFQATT and CDR2 SNEGSKA come from the germline V gene (reference sequence). With 0 bases removed from V and 1 base from J, the gap between germline ends came to 9 bases. The CDR3, as DNA: TGCAGTGCTAGAGATAGAGTTACCCAAGAGACCCAGTACTTC. It translates to CSARDRVTQETQYF.

This clonotype was detected only a few times. The V and J genes are TRBV7-9 and TRBJ1-5; D is uncertain. V was cut by 5 bases and J by 5 bases, with 7 bases left in between. The germline V gene has CDR1 SEHNR and CDR2 FQNEAQ (reference sequence). The CDR3 length is 12 residues. The CDR3 here is CASSDTYQPQHF. Written as DNA, the CDR3 is TGTGCCAGCAGCGACACGTATCAGCCCCAGCATTTT.

This clonotype was seen ten or more times. V usage is TRBV7-3 and J usage is TRBJ2-1, with 10 bases that match TRBD1. V was clipped by 6 bases and J by 5 bases; unmatched bases: 10. This CDR3 comprises 16 residues. CDR1 is SGHTA, CDR2 FQGTGA, per germline. CDR3: CASSMTEGQGNNEQFF. The CDR3 DNA is TGTGCCAGCAGTATGACGGAGGGACAGGGGAACAATGAGCAGTTCTTC.

The chain uses TRBV30 and TRBJ1-2; TRBD1 matches 7 bases. This CDR3 spans 12 amino acids. Germline values: CDR1 GTSNPN, CDR2 SVGIG (reference sequence). V lost 3 bases and J lost 6; bases outside the gene matches: 4. CDR3 bases: TGTGCCTGGAGCCCTGGGACAGATGGCTACACCTTC. This sequence encodes CAWSPGTDGYTF. Looking up the rest from reference TRBV30 and TRBJ1-2 gives the full variable domain: SQTIHQWPATLVQPVGSPLSLECTVEGTSNPNLYWYRQAAGRGLQLLFYSVGIGQISSEVPQNLSASRPQDRQFILSSKKLLLSDSGFYLCAWSPGTDGYTFGSGTRLTVV.

This clonotype was found a few times. The V call is TRBV7-9, the J call TRBJ1-2; D possibly corresponds to TRBD1 (5 bases). V gave up 0 bases and J gave up 6 bases, with 8 bases separating them. The CDR3 consists of 13 residues. Germline V lookup: CDR1 SEHNR, CDR2 FQNEAQ (reference sequence). Written as DNA, the CDR3 is TGTGCCAGCAGCTTAGCGGGACTAGATGGCTACACCTTC. This translates into CASSLAGLDGYTF. Full variable domain (missing parts from reference TRBV7-9 and TRBJ1-2): DTGVSQNPRHKITKRGQNVTFRCDPISEHNRLYWYRQTLGQGPEFLTYFQNEAQLEKSRLLSDRFSAERPKGSFSTLEIQRTEQGDSAMYLCASSLAGLDGYTFGSGTRLTVV.